This T cell receptor beta chain was identified in a study of cytomegalovirus exposure and HLA in healthy donors. Whole-study findings and limits: The only immune exposure information that was available was CMV serostatus. TCR beta V segments were, for the most part, productive about 87% or about 30% of the time in an earlier analysis. Exclusion as indistinguishable affected some V segments, including TRBV6-2 and TRBV6-3.

This CDR3 is built from 15 residues. The V end was cut by 0 bases, the J end by 8 bases, with 16 bases between. Germline V CDR1 and CDR2: MGHRA, YSYEKL. As concerns this clone: The antigen is unknown.

Each of the donors was a healthy bone marrow donor. 60 Vbeta and 13 Jbeta primers were used in PCR. Assay: immunoSEQ multiplex PCR; the TCRdb copy retains only in-frame clones and omits some. The data hold roughly 150,000 clones, with around 73% observed a single time. This chain connects TRBV4-1 to TRBJ1-1; possibly TRBD1 for D (6 bases). The sequencing input was PBMCs. This TCR was recovered from a woman between 18 and 29 years old in good health and CMV-seropositive. The CDR3 bases are TGCGCCAGCAGCCAAGATCCCAGGGGAATTGCCGAAGCTTTCTTT. This translates into CASSQDPRGIAEAFF.